The 32 T cell receptor beta chains in this list originate from one sample, sequenced in a study of tumor-infiltrating lymphocytes in primary liver carcinoma (dated by TCRdb to about 2017). TCRdb names Illumina HiSeq 2500 as the instrument used. TCRbeta-specific cDNA was reverse-transcribed from approximately 500 ng total RNA using a constant-region primer and ProtoScript II reverse transcriptase. Three nested multiplex PCR rounds, following a slightly modified ARM-PCR procedure, were used to build the TCRbeta libraries. The first two PCR rounds used multiplex TRBV1-TRBV30 forward primers with a Cbeta reverse primer, each for about 10 cycles. TCRdb reprocessing: public reads trimmed at Q25 with fastp, clones called with MiXCR, in-frame beta chains kept. Every CDR3 protein is listed once, alongside the most common genes and DNA of its rows. This sample comprises about 32,000 distinct CDR3 sequences, roughly 80% of them detected only once. The top ten constitute approximately 15% of the sample.

Total RNA and DNA were co-extracted without cell sorting from around 20-30 mg of bulk tissue using the AllPrep DNA/RNA mini kit. Source material: liver tumor tissue from sampling region 4. The intended sense of this specimen's cell subset or site label: tumor region T4, right-lateral pole. The receptor set was obtained from a man aged 35 to 55 with primary liver carcinoma and hepatitis B virus infection.

This chain uses TRBV7-9 with TRBJ2-7; D perhaps matches TRBD1 (6 bases). Germline V gene sequence: CDR1 SEHNR, CDR2 FQNEAQ (reference sequence). The CDR3 is 16 residues long. V gave up 9 bases and J gave up 3 bases, with 24 bases separating them. The CDR3 loop reads CARTLAGVWGNYEQYF. CDR3 DNA: TGTGCCAGAACATTAGCAGGGGTGTGGGGGAACTACGAGCAGTACTTC. Complete variable domain (other parts from reference TRBV7-9 and TRBJ2-7): DTGVSQNPRHKITKRGQNVTFRCDPISEHNRLYWYRQTLGQGPEFLTYFQNEAQLEKSRLLSDRFSAERPKGSFSTLEIQRTEQGDSAMYLCARTLAGVWGNYEQYFGPGTRLTVT.

In the case of this clonotype: Without the conserved terminal phenylalanine or tryptophan, this CDR3 likely stems from a read error. The chain carries TRBV4-1 and TRBJ2-5; weak D call: TRBD2 (5 bases). The germline gives CDR1 MGHRA, CDR2 YSYEKL. The CDR3 has 16 residues. The CDR3 reads CASSQDWGAHQETQYL. The CDR3 nucleotides read TGCGCAAGCAGCCAAGATTGGGGAGCTCACCAAGAGACCCAGTACCTC.

The chain links TRBV29-1 to TRBJ1-1; D unclear. Germline-derived CDR1 and CDR2 are SQVTM and ANQGSEA. CDR3 length: 13 residues. Trimming removed 7 bases from V and 7 bases from J, with 19 bases in between. CDR3 protein: CSAGYELKIEAFF. CDR3 nucleotides: TGCAGCGCCGGGTACGAGCTGAAGATTGAAGCTTTCTTT.

Notes on this clonotype: The junction departs from germline at one end; a sequencing error may be responsible. The chain recombines TRBV11-3 with TRBJ1-1, with D hard to call. This CDR3 has 13 amino acids. Germline CDR1 reads SGHNT; CDR2 reads YENEEA. CDR3 bases: TGTGCCAGCAGCTTAGCACTTAACACAGAAGTTTTCTTT. Its protein is CASSLALNTEVFF.

There are many counts of this clonotype. A read error may explain this, as a much larger clone is one base away. The CDR3 is CACSLQSTDTQYF. The CDR3 DNA reads as TGTGCCTGCAGTCTCCAGAGCACAGATACGCAGTATTTT. This sequence joins TRBV6-5 and TRBJ2-3; no definite D call. The CDR3 has 13 residues. CDR1 and CDR2 (germline): MNHEY, SVGAGI.

The V gene is TRBV5-6, the J gene TRBJ2-5; no definite D call. The V and J ends lost 0 bases and 2 bases respectively, with 8 bases between them. CDR1 SGHDT and CDR2 YYEEEE come from the germline V gene. The CDR3 has 14 residues. In nucleotides, the CDR3 is TGTGCCAGCAGCTTGGATTCTAGTCAAGAGACCCAGTACTTC. Its translation is CASSLDSSQETQYF.

For this clonotype: The CDR3 carries no conserved terminal phenylalanine or tryptophan, so it likely arises from a read error. The chain carries TRBV29-1 and TRBJ1-1; no clear D. Germline CDR1 SQVTM, CDR2 ANQGSEA. The CDR3 runs 13 residues. The CDR3 here is CIAQSQKNTEAFL. CDR3 nucleotides: TGCATCGCCCAGAGCCAGAAGAACACTGAAGCTTTCCTT.

Details on this clonotype: It is likely a read error, because the conserved phenylalanine at the end of the CDR3 is missing. The CDR3 loop is CASSLLGQGVRRAFV. DNA of the CDR3: TGTGCCAGCAGTTTACTGGGACAGGGGGTGAGGAGAGCTTTCGTT. The V gene is TRBV28, the J gene TRBJ1-1, with 11 bases fitting TRBD1. Trimming at V came to 2 bases and at J to 10 bases, leaving 9 bases not matched to a gene. CDR1 is MDHEN, CDR2 SYDVKM, per germline. The CDR3 extends over 15 amino acids.

This clonotype was seen more than once but under ten times. This CDR3 is missing its conserved last phenylalanine or tryptophan, likely due to a read error. V and J are TRBV14 and TRBJ2-3; 11 bases are a match to TRBD2. Germline trimming cut 7 bases from V and 5 bases from J; bases unmatched to any gene: 17. This CDR3 comprises 18 residues. The germline CDR1 and CDR2 sequences are SGHDN and FVKESK. CDR3 nucleotide sequence: TGTGCCAGCACCCCTGGGAATAGCGGGAGGGCCTGGAGAGATACGCAGTATCTT. Amino acids: CASTPGNSGRAWRDTQYL.

This clonotype was seen a few times. The chain combines TRBV6-5 with TRBJ2-4; D ambiguous. Deletions cut 1 base from V and 8 bases from J, with 15 bases between. This CDR3 has 15 residues. Germline CDR1 and CDR2: MNHEY and SVGAGI. CDR3 bases: TGTGCCAGCAGTTACTACCCCCCCCCTGGGGACATTCAGTACTTC. It yields the protein CASSYYPPPGDIQYF.

Only a few counts were recorded for this clonotype. Sequence at one end of the junction differs from germline and may be a read error. The V gene is TRBV24-1, the J gene TRBJ2-2; D possibly corresponds to TRBD1 (5 bases). Germline assignment: CDR1 KGHDR and CDR2 SFDVKD. This CDR3 has 15 amino acids. The chain's CDR3 is CVTSPIGANTGELFF. Written as DNA, the CDR3 is TGTGTCACCAGTCCTATAGGGGCGAACACCGGGGAGCTGTTTTTT.

The chain links TRBV30 to TRBJ2-3, with 9 nucleotides matching TRBD2. V trimming: 0 bases; J trimming: 6 bases; junction bases outside the gene matches: 7. There are 15 residues in the CDR3. Germline V gives CDR1 GTSNPN, CDR2 SVGIG (reference sequence). CDR3: CAWSVASGRSDTQYF. In DNA, the CDR3 is TGTGCCTGGAGTGTCGCAAGCGGGAGGTCGGATACGCAGTATTTT.

Remarks on this clonotype: As the CDR3 is not closed by the conserved phenylalanine or tryptophan, this likely results from a read error. This chain links TRBV6-1 with TRBJ2-3; 8 nucleotides match TRBD2. This CDR3 has 16 residues. Germline V lookup: CDR1 MNHNS, CDR2 SASEGT. CDR3 sequence reads: CAISEAIAGWGDTQYY. The DNA of the CDR3 is TGTGCCATCAGTGAAGCGATAGCGGGGTGGGGGGATACGCAGTATTAT.

Of note for this clonotype: A junction end diverges from the germline sequence, so it may reflect a read error. This sequence joins TRBV14 and TRBJ2-3; the D gene is possibly TRBD1 (5 bases). The germline V gene has CDR1 SGHDN and CDR2 FVKESK. The CDR3 sequence is 13 residues long. In DNA form, the CDR3 reads TGTGCCAACAGCCCGACAGAACAAATTACGCAGTTTTTT. This gives the protein CANSPTEQITQFF.

Of note for this clonotype: No conserved phenylalanine or tryptophan is present at the end of the CDR3, so a read error is the likely explanation. The CDR3 is CASSQEQGVNSPLHS. In DNA form, the CDR3 reads TGTGCCAGCAGCCAAGAACAGGGAGTGAACTCACCCCTCCACTCT. This chain connects TRBV11-2 to TRBJ1-6; D is possibly TRBD1 (6 bases). Germline V gene sequence: CDR1 SGHAT, CDR2 FQNNGV. V shed 5 bases and J shed 10 bases, with 18 bases lying between them. The CDR3 consists of 15 residues.

This clonotype was seen more than once but under ten times. One end of the junction does not line up with germline, which may come from a read error. The rearrangement uses TRBV6-1 and TRBJ1-1, with D possibly TRBD1 on 6 matching bases. There are 16 residues in the CDR3. Looked up from germline, CDR1 is MNHNS and CDR2 is SASEGT. The CDR3 sequence: CASSGPDSIINTDAFF. CDR3 nucleotide sequence: TGTGCCAGCAGTGGCCCGGACAGCATAATAAACACTGATGCTTTCTTT.

Concerning this clonotype: Sequence at one end of the junction differs from germline and may be a read error. The V call is TRBV6-6, the J call TRBJ1-1, with a tentative D call TRBD1 (6 bases). Germline CDR1 is MNHNY and CDR2 is SVGAGI (reference sequence). The CDR3 length is 13 residues. CDR3 bases: TGTGTCAGCAATTACACAGGGAACATTGAAGCTTTCTTT. Protein: CVSNYTGNIEAFF.

This clonotype was seen only a few times. A read error is possible here, since a much larger clone lies one base away. The chain couples TRBV19 to TRBJ2-1; 12 bases line up with TRBD2. Germline V CDR1 and CDR2: LNHDA, SQIVND (reference sequence). The CDR3 runs 15 residues. V lost 5 bases to trimming and J lost 7 bases; unmatched junction nucleotides: 6. DNA for the CDR3: TGTGCCAGTAGTCCTGGGGGACTAGCGGGTAATGAGCAGTTCTTC. Its translation: CASSPGGLAGNEQFF.

Comments on this clonotype: The CDR3 ends on some other residue instead of the conserved phenylalanine or tryptophan, so this is likely a read error. The rearrangement uses TRBV28 and TRBJ2-1; TRBD2 matches 9 bases. The CDR3 runs 15 residues. Germline V gene data show CDR1 as MDHEN and CDR2 as SYDVKM. The CDR3 sequence is CASRNSGSSYNGQFL. CDR3 nucleotide sequence: TGTGCCAGCAGAAATAGCGGGAGCTCCTACAATGGGCAGTTCCTC.

About this clonotype: One end of the junction is discordant with germline, which a read error may explain. The chain couples TRBV12-3 or TRBV12-4 to TRBJ1-5, with D unclear. The J call may be in error: the DNA end matches TRBJ2-3 better. CDR3 length equals 16 residues. CDR3 loop: CASSLAVVYSNQPQYF. Written as DNA, the CDR3 is TGTGCCAGTAGTTTAGCCGTGGTATATAGCAATCAGCCCCAGTATTTT.

Sample share makes this clonotype medium-sized (0.01 to 0.1%). V and J are TRBV10-2 and TRBJ2-3; 11 positions agree with TRBD2. Germline V gene sequence: CDR1 WSHSY, CDR2 SAAADI. Unmatched junction bases numbered 2, after V lost 2 bases and J lost 1 base. This CDR3 is built from 16 residues. The CDR3 is CASSEGTSGRTDTQYF. CDR3 bases: TGCGCCAGCAGTGAGGGGACTAGCGGCCGCACAGATACGCAGTATTTT.

To note about this clonotype: A much larger clone lies one base from this, so it may be a read error. CDR3 loop: CSALTGENAKAFF. In nucleotides, the CDR3 is TGCAGCGCTCTGACAGGGGAGAACGCTAAAGCTTTCTTT. The rearrangement uses TRBV29-1 and TRBJ1-1; 8 positions match TRBD1. V dropped 7 bases and J dropped 9; count of bases not matched to a gene: 13. CDR3 length equals 13 residues. Germline CDR1 reads SQVTM; CDR2 reads ANQGSEA.

Regarding this clonotype: Germline and junction disagree at one end, which may indicate a read error. The chain employs TRBV28 and TRBJ2-2; perhaps TRBD2 as D (5 bases). CDR3 length: 15 residues. Germline-derived CDR1 and CDR2 are MDHEN and SYDVKM. This CDR3 reads CASSLPIGNTGKLFF. As DNA, the CDR3 is TGTGCCAGTAGTTTGCCCATCGGGAACACCGGGAAGCTGTTTTTT.

The chain carries TRBV30 and TRBJ1-1, with unresolved D. The germline V gene encodes CDR1 GTSNPN and CDR2 SVGIG (reference sequence). The CDR3 has 14 residues. V gave up 5 bases and J gave up 8 bases, with 21 bases separating them. The CDR3 bases are TGTGCCTGGCGTCAATTACAGAGGTTCACCGAAGCTTTCTTT. Protein: CAWRQLQRFTEAFF.

As regards this clonotype: A junction end diverges from the germline sequence, so it may reflect a read error. V gene TRBV11-2 combines with J gene TRBJ2-1; perhaps TRBD1 as D (5 bases). The length of the CDR3 is 15 residues. Germline values: CDR1 SGHAT, CDR2 FQNNGV. The CDR3 here is CANSFSRPLDSEQFF. CDR3 sequence (DNA): TGTGCCAACAGCTTCAGCAGGCCACTCGACAGTGAGCAGTTCTTC.

Comment on this clonotype: Given a much more abundant clone one base away, this may be a read error. The V call is TRBV7-2, the J call TRBJ2-7, with D unclear. Germline values: CDR1 SGHTA, CDR2 FQGNSA. Trimming cost V 2 bases and J 5 bases, with 10 bases left between them. The CDR3 length is 13 residues. The CDR3 bases are TGTGCCAGCAGCTTAATGATAAGGAACGAGCAGTACTTC. Amino acid sequence: CASSLMIRNEQYF.

The V call is TRBV4-1, the J call TRBJ2-6; no firm D call. The CDR3 spans 12 residues. Trimming took 11 bases from V and 5 from J, leaving 10 bases between them. Germline-derived CDR1 and CDR2 are MGHRA and YSYEKL. The CDR3 DNA is TGCGCCCAGCCAAGTTGGGCCAACGTCCTGACTTTC. Protein product: CAQPSWANVLTF.

As regards this clonotype: A junction end diverges from the germline sequence, so it may reflect a read error. The J gene is TRBJ2-2, the V gene TRBV4-1; D ambiguous. The germline V gene encodes CDR1 MGHRA and CDR2 YSYEKL. The CDR3 runs 14 residues. The CDR3 region is CVSSQLILSGELFF. The DNA for the CDR3 is TGTGTCAGCAGCCAGCTTATCCTCTCCGGGGAGCTGTTTTTT.

With respect to this clonotype: This may arise from a read error, as a much more abundant clone is one base away. The CDR3 reads CSTRVSGRDTGELFF. DNA for the CDR3: TGCAGTACTAGAGTTTCCGGGAGGGACACCGGGGAGCTGTTTTTT. The gene calls are TRBV20-1 and TRBJ2-2; 8 bases map to TRBD2. Germline assignment: CDR1 DFQATT and CDR2 SNEGSKA (reference sequence). The CDR3 extends over 15 amino acids.

The V call is TRBV7-8, the J call TRBJ2-7, with D possibly matching TRBD1 (7 bases). CDR1 SGHVS and CDR2 FQNEAQ come from the germline V gene. Trimming pared 8 bases from V and 7 bases from J, leaving 24 bases between. This CDR3 has 15 residues. CDR3: CASCIIAGSRGEQYF. The DNA of the CDR3 is TGTGCCAGCTGCATAATCGCGGGGAGCAGGGGGGAGCAGTACTTC.

A remark on this clonotype: At one boundary the junction diverges from the germline segment, which might be a read error. The rearrangement links TRBV2 to TRBJ2-7, with 8 bases identical to TRBD2. The CDR3 is 13 residues long. The germline V gene has CDR1 SNHLY and CDR2 FYNNEI. The DNA for the CDR3 is TGTACCAGCACCGTGGGACTAGGCTACGAGCAGTACTTC. Protein product: CTSTVGLGYEQYF.

In the case of this clonotype: A single base separates this from a much larger clone, so it may be a read error. The CDR3 nucleotides are TGTGTCAGCAGTTTATTTGGGGACAGGAGGAATCAGCCCCAGCATTTT. Translated: CVSSLFGDRRNQPQHF. The rearrangement joins TRBV28 to TRBJ1-5, with 8 positions matching TRBD1. The CDR3 consists of 16 residues. Germline values: CDR1 MDHEN, CDR2 SYDVKM.